This T cell receptor (beta chain) was sequenced for a study of post-analysis software for immune sequencing data. The germline gives CDR1 DFQATT, CDR2 SNEGSKA (reference sequence). There are 15 residues in the CDR3. The ends lost 5 bases at V and 8 bases at J; junction bases unmatched: 13. TCR beta cDNA libraries had unique molecular identifiers. TCRdb passed the PCR reads through MiXCR, listing each CDR3 protein once. The sample lists about 500,000 distinct CDR3 sequences; 45% were seen once. Of note for this clonotype: Its antigen is not known.

Overall study findings and caveats: Five TRBV segments were significantly more frequent in patients than in controls. TRBV5-6, TRBV5-1 and TRBV20-1 were among these segments. Strong co-clustering by F measure was seen for same-batch samples. Patients with multiple sclerosis recorded significantly lower normalized Chao1 diversity than controls, the study found.

The clonotype originates from a girl aged 10-17 years with multiple sclerosis. Sequencing was performed on blood. The chain recombines TRBV20-1 with TRBJ2-1, with 9 nucleotides matching TRBD2. CDR3 region: CSAPSGAGGRDEQFF. For the CDR3, the DNA is TGCAGTGCTCCCTCCGGGGCGGGAGGGCGCGATGAGCAGTTCTTC.